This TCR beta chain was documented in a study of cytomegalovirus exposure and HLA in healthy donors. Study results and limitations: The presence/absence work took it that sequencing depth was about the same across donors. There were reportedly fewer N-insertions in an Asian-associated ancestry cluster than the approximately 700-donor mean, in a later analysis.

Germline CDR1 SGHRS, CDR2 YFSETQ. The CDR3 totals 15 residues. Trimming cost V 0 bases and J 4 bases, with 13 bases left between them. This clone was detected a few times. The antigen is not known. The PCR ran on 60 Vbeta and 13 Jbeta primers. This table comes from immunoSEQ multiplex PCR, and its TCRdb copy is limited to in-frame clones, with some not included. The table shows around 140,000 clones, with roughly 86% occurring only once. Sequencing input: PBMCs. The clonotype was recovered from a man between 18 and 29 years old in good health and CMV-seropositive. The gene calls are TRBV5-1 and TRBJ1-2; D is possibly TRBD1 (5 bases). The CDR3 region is CASSLEWQGFYGYTF. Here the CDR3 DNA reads TGCGCCAGCAGCTTGGAATGGCAGGGTTTCTATGGCTACACCTTC.